Only a few counts were recorded for the clone carrying this T cell receptor (beta chain). Its antigen is currently unknown. This sample was taken from a study of identical twins. Study findings and constraints: Weaker excess twin sharing was seen among beta out-of-frame sequences.

Germline V CDR1 and CDR2: SEHNR, FQNEAQ (reference sequence). The CDR3 spans 14 residues. The V end was cut by 5 bases, the J end by 1 base, with 12 bases between. Template switching introduced a universal primer site, and the cDNA bore unique molecular identifiers. TCRdb re-analysed the 5' RACE reads in MiXCR, keeping a single row per CDR3 protein. Found here are roughly 710,000 distinct CDR3 sequences, around 6.1% of them singletons; the top ten hold around 1.7%. The source of this sequence is a man in his late teens or twenties in good health. The sample consisted of naive T cells sorted from blood. This chain connects TRBV7-9 to TRBJ2-7; D may be TRBD1 or TRBD2 (5 bases each). CDR3 sequence reads: CASSARDQSYEQYF. The DNA of the CDR3 is TGTGCCAGCAGCGCCCGGGACCAGTCCTACGAGCAGTACTTC.